The 7 T cell receptor beta chains reported below all come from one sample, sequenced in a study of T cell repertoires in cytomegalovirus infection. TCRdb re-analysed the reads in MiXCR, keeping a single row per CDR3 protein. The sample holds around 330,000 distinct CDR3 sequences, 15% to 20% seen once. The sequencing input was PBMCs. These receptors were collected from a human donor in good health (CMV status not recorded). Some clones in this sample may be carry-over from other donors' samples.

The gene calls are TRBV19 and TRBJ2-3, with TRBD2 as a possible D gene (5 bases). Trimming removed 0 bases at V and 2 bases at J, with 12 bases between. The CDR3 extends over 16 amino acids. Germline V gives CDR1 LNHDA, CDR2 SQIVND (reference sequence). The CDR3 DNA follows: TGTGCCAGTAGTATAGACACGGGGATATCCACAGATACGCAGTATTTT. Its protein is CASSIDTGISTDTQYF.

This clonotype has more than one count but fewer than ten. This chain joins TRBV5-1 and TRBJ2-1; 8 nucleotides line up with TRBD2. The CDR3 length is 16 residues. Unmatched junction bases numbered 11, after V lost 3 bases and J lost 6 bases. The germline V gene has CDR1 SGHRS and CDR2 YFSETQ. CDR3 coding DNA: TGCGCCAGCAGCTCCCAAGGGACTAGTGGTATCAATGAGCAGTTCTTC. Translated, it gives CASSSQGTSGINEQFF. The full variable domain, in which reference TRBV5-1 and TRBJ2-1 provide the parts outside the CDR3, is KAGVTQTPRYLIKTRGQQVTLSCSPISGHRSVSWYQQTPGQGLQFLFEYFSETQRNKGNFPGRFSGRQFSNSRSEMNVSTLELGDSALYLCASSSQGTSGINEQFFGPGTRLTVL.

The V call is TRBV12-3 or TRBV12-4, the J call TRBJ1-1; D is perhaps TRBD1 (5 bases). V was shortened by 6 bases and J by 8 bases, with 10 bases between the two germline ends. CDR3 length: 11 residues. CDR3 DNA sequence: TGTGCCAGCAGCCCCCAGGGCGAAGCTTTCTTT. Translated: CASSPQGEAFF.

This clonotype was seen many times. The chain links TRBV28 to TRBJ2-1, with D tentatively TRBD1 or TRBD2 (5 bases each). The V and J ends lost 2 bases and 4 bases respectively, with 9 bases between them. There are 14 residues in the CDR3. Germline V gene sequence: CDR1 MDHEN, CDR2 SYDVKM. CDR3 amino acids: CASSLVGVYNEQFF. CDR3 sequence (DNA): TGTGCCAGCAGTTTAGTGGGGGTTTACAATGAGCAGTTCTTC.

The V gene is TRBV12-3 or TRBV12-4, the J gene TRBJ1-2, with TRBD1 matching over 7 bases. CDR3 size: 18 residues. V shed 2 bases, J shed 0 bases, and the junction held 12 bases outside the gene matches. As DNA, the CDR3 is TGTGCCAGCAGTTTAATACAGGGGCAAGACGAAGCTAACTATGGCTACACCTTC. This encodes CASSLIQGQDEANYGYTF.

Only a few counts were recorded for this clonotype. The V and J genes are TRBV6-2 or TRBV6-3 and TRBJ1-2; D is unresolved. V lost 7 bases, J lost 4 bases, and 10 bases lay in between. The length of the CDR3 is 12 residues. Germline loops: CDR1 MNHEY, CDR2 SVGEGT. In nucleotides, the CDR3 is TGTGCCAGCACCCCGGGAGGCTATGGCTACACCTTC. This codes for CASTPGGYGYTF.

J is TRBJ1-1 and V is TRBV5-6; TRBD1 matches 7 bases. Germline CDR1 SGHDT, CDR2 YYEEEE. V lost 0 bases to trimming and J lost 2 bases; unmatched junction nucleotides: 7. This CDR3 has 16 residues. CDR3 sequence reads: CASSLAPRQGNTEAFF. In DNA form, the CDR3 reads TGTGCCAGCAGCTTGGCACCGCGACAGGGAAACACTGAAGCTTTCTTT.